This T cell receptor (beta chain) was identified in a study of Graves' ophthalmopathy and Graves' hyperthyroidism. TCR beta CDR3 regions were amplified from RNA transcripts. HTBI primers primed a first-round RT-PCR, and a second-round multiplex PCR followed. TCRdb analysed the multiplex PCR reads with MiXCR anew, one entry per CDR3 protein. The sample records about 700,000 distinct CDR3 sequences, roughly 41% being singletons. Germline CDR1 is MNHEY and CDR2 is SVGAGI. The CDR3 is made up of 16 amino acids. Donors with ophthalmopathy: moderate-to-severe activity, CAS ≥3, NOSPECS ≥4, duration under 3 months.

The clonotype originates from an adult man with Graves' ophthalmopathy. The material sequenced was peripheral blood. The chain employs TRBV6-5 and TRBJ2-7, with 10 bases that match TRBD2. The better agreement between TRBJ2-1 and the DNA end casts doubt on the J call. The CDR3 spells CASSYHGLAANNEQFF. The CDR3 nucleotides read TGTGCCAGCAGTTACCATGGACTAGCGGCGAATAATGAGCAGTTCTTC.